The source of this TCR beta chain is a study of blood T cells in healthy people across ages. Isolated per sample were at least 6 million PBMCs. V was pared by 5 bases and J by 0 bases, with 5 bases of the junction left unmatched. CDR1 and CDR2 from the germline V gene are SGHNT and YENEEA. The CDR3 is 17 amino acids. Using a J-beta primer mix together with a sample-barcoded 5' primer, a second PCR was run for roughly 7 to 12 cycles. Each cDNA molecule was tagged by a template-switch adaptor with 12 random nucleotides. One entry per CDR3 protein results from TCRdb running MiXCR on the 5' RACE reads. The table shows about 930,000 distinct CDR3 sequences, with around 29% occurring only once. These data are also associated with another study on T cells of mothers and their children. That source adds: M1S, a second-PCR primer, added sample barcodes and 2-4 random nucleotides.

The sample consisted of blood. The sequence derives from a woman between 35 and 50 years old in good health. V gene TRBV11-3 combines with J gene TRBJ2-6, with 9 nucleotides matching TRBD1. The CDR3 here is CASSPGTGTSGANVLTF. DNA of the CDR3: TGTGCCAGCAGCCCCGGGACAGGGACCTCTGGGGCCAACGTCCTGACTTTC.